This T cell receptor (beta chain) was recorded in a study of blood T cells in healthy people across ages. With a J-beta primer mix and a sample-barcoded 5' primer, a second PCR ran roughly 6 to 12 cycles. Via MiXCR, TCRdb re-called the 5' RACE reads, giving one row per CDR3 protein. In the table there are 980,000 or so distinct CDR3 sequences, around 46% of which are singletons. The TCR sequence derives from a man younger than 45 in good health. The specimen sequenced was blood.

CDR3 DNA: TGTGCCAGCAGCCAGGGGGCGGGTAGTGAAAAACTGTTTTTT. As protein: CASSQGAGSEKLFF. The V gene is TRBV12-3 or TRBV12-4, the J gene TRBJ1-4; the match to TRBD1 covers 8 bases. V gave up 6 bases and J gave up 7 bases; unmatched junction bases: 7. The CDR3 runs 14 residues.